What follows are 19 T cell receptor beta chains derived from one specimen sequenced in a study of blood T cell repertoires in COVID-19. Assay used: immunoSEQ multiplex PCR; TCRdb lists only in-frame clones, some missing. The profile shows hundreds of thousands of clones, 85% to 90% of them singletons. Sequencing used PBMCs or T cells enriched from blood (not recorded which). The receptors come from a woman aged 60-75 years in a cohort exposed to, infected with or recovered from COVID-19 (not recorded which).

The chain uses TRBV10-2 and TRBJ2-7, with TRBD1 matching 12 bases. CDR1 and CDR2 (germline): WSHSY, SAAADI. The CDR3 is 15 residues long. V shed 2 bases and J 10 bases; nucleotides not matched to a gene: 9. The CDR3 here is CASSEPTGTGGPQYF. DNA of the CDR3: TGCGCCAGCAGTGAGCCTACCGGGACAGGGGGCCCTCAGTACTTC.

The V and J genes are TRBV27 and TRBJ2-2; D possibly corresponds to TRBD1 (6 bases). Trimming removed 3 bases at V and 6 bases at J, with 8 bases between. CDR1 and CDR2 (germline): MNHEY, SMNVEV (reference sequence). The CDR3 is 13 residues long. CDR3 loop: CASSFRGSGELFF. The CDR3 region has the DNA TGTGCCAGCAGTTTCAGGGGTTCCGGGGAGCTGTTTTTT.

The gene calls are TRBV9 and TRBJ1-2, with no clear D. The CDR3 is made up of 13 amino acids. In germline, CDR1 is SGDLS, CDR2 YYNGEE. The ends were cut back, 0 bases at V and 8 bases at J, with 11 bases in the middle. CDR3 in DNA: TGTGCCAGCAGCGTAGGTCCCGGGAACGGCTACACCTTC. Translating it yields CASSVGPGNGYTF.

V is TRBV2 and J is TRBJ1-2; tentatively, D is TRBD1 (6 bases). Germline-derived CDR1 and CDR2 are SNHLY and FYNNEI. The CDR3 is 14 residues long. V gave up 2 bases and J gave up 7 bases, with 14 bases separating them. The CDR3 region is CASSEITGIIGYTF. DNA of the CDR3: TGTGCCAGCAGTGAAATTACAGGGATCATTGGCTACACCTTC.

This sequence joins TRBV19 and TRBJ1-1; 7 nucleotides agree with TRBD1. Germline CDR1 reads LNHDA; CDR2 reads SQIVND (reference sequence). Trimming removed 7 bases from V and 0 bases from J; junction bases left unmatched: 8. The CDR3 is made up of 15 amino acids. The CDR3 here is CASTRPDRLNTEAFF. The CDR3 coding sequence is TGTGCCAGTACCCGCCCGGACAGGTTGAACACTGAAGCTTTCTTT.

The chain links TRBV27 to TRBJ2-3; D call uncertain. Germline CDR1 and CDR2: MNHEY and SMNVEV (reference sequence). The germline V and J ends were trimmed by 7 bases and 5 bases, with 7 bases remaining between them. The CDR3 length is 11 residues. In DNA, the CDR3 is TGTGCCAGCAACCCCGGAGATACGCAGTATTTT. This sequence encodes CASNPGDTQYF.

The V call is TRBV19, the J call TRBJ2-7; 7 bases align to TRBD1. Germline V CDR1 and CDR2: LNHDA, SQIVND (reference sequence). Losses at the gene ends were 2 bases for V and 0 bases for J; bases not matched to a gene: 4. The CDR3 contains 15 residues. In DNA form, the CDR3 reads TGTGCCAGTAGTATAAGAGGGGGCTTCTCCTACGAGCAGTACTTC. Translation gives CASSIRGGFSYEQYF. Looking up the rest from reference TRBV19 and TRBJ2-7 gives the full variable domain: DGGITQSPKYLFRKEGQNVTLSCEQNLNHDAMYWYRQDPGQGLRLIYYSQIVNDFQKGDIAEGYSVSREKKESFPLTVTSAQKNPTAFYLCASSIRGGFSYEQYFGPGTRLTVT.

This chain uses TRBV11-2 with TRBJ2-5, with TRBD2 matching 15 bases. CDR1 SGHAT and CDR2 FQNNGV come from the germline V gene. This CDR3 region has 17 residues. Germline trimming cut 3 bases from V and 5 bases from J; bases unmatched to any gene: 7. CDR3: CASSFPGLAGGAETQYF. In DNA form, the CDR3 reads TGTGCCAGCAGCTTTCCCGGACTAGCGGGAGGGGCGGAGACCCAGTACTTC.

This chain links TRBV19 with TRBJ1-5; D is possibly TRBD1 (5 bases). Per the germline V gene, CDR1 is LNHDA and CDR2 is SQIVND (reference sequence). The CDR3 sequence is 15 residues long. V shed 5 bases and J shed 1 base, with 12 bases lying between them. The CDR3 DNA follows: TGTGCCAGTAGTTGGGCCGGGGGGAGCAATCAGCCCCAGCATTTT. This translates into CASSWAGGSNQPQHF.

The rearrangement uses TRBV5-4 and TRBJ1-4; D gene uncertain. The CDR3 contains 16 residues. CDR1 is SGHNT and CDR2 is YYREEE in the germline V gene (reference sequence). Trimming took 3 bases from V and 4 from J, leaving 16 bases between them. CDR3 loop: CASSSRREGSNEKLFF. DNA of the CDR3: TGTGCCAGCAGCTCTCGCCGGGAAGGGAGTAATGAAAAACTGTTTTTT. Full variable domain (outside the CDR3, taken from reference TRBV5-4 and TRBJ1-4): ETGVTQSPTHLIKTRGQQVTLRCSSQSGHNTVSWYQQALGQGPQFIFQYYREEENGRGNFPPRFSGLQFPNYSSELNVNALELDDSALYLCASSSRREGSNEKLFFGSGTQLSVL.

This clone was observed once. The genes are TRBV27 and TRBJ1-6, with D perhaps matching TRBD1 (5 bases). The CDR3 consists of 17 residues. V was clipped by 2 bases and J by 10 bases, with 21 bases between them. Germline V gives CDR1 MNHEY, CDR2 SMNVEV (reference sequence). The CDR3 here is CASSLDWLGGRGSPLHF. In nucleotides, the CDR3 is TGTGCCAGCAGTTTAGATTGGTTGGGGGGAAGGGGATCACCCCTCCACTTT.

This clone was detected only once. This sequence joins TRBV7-9 and TRBJ1-5; D may be TRBD1 (6 bases). Germline V CDR1 and CDR2: SEHNR, FQNEAQ (reference sequence). This CDR3 region has 18 residues. Trimming left V 2 bases short and J 0 bases short, with 17 bases between. CDR3 protein: CASSLSWRDRSSNQPQHF. CDR3 coding DNA: TGTGCCAGCAGCTTATCCTGGAGAGACAGGAGTAGCAATCAGCCCCAGCATTTT.

The gene calls are TRBV27 and TRBJ2-5, with 8 bases fitting TRBD1. Germline CDR1 is MNHEY and CDR2 is SMNVEV (reference sequence). This CDR3 is built from 15 residues. After removal of 3 bases from V and 5 bases from J, the junction contained 8 bases not matched to a gene. CDR3 sequence reads: CASSLVQGARETQYF. In DNA form, the CDR3 reads TGTGCCAGCAGTTTGGTCCAGGGGGCGCGGGAGACCCAGTACTTC.

The chain carries TRBV10-2 and TRBJ2-7; D ambiguous. The V and J ends lost 9 bases and 0 bases respectively, with 9 bases between them. Germline V CDR1 and CDR2: WSHSY, SAAADI. There are 12 residues in the CDR3. The CDR3: CASLKSSYEQYF. DNA for the CDR3: TGCGCCAGTCTCAAGAGCTCCTACGAGCAGTACTTC.

This chain connects TRBV25-1 to TRBJ1-3, with D hard to call. This CDR3 comprises 15 residues. Trimming left V 3 bases short and J 7 bases short, with 16 bases between. CDR1 is MGHDK and CDR2 is SYGVNS in the germline V gene. For the CDR3, the DNA is TGTGCCAGCAGTGATAATACAGTACCCCGGAACACCATATATTTT. This gives the protein CASSDNTVPRNTIYF.

This chain joins TRBV29-1 and TRBJ2-5; 11 bases are a match to TRBD2. CDR1 SQVTM and CDR2 ANQGSEA come from the germline V gene. The CDR3 is 13 amino acids. J was trimmed by 5 bases and V by 7 bases; bases with no gene match: 6. CDR3: CSGASGRMETQYF. The DNA of the CDR3 is TGCAGCGGGGCTAGCGGGAGGATGGAGACCCAGTACTTC.

This chain uses TRBV5-6 with TRBJ1-4; 7 nucleotides agree with TRBD1. Germline CDR1 is SGHDT and CDR2 is YYEEEE. Trimming at V came to 3 bases and at J to 5 bases, leaving 7 bases not matched to a gene. The length of the CDR3 is 15 residues. The CDR3 DNA follows: TGTGCCAGCAGCTATCAGACAGGGACGAATGAAAAACTGTTTTTT. It translates to CASSYQTGTNEKLFF. Supplemented by reference TRBV5-6 and TRBJ1-4, the full variable domain reads DAGVTQSPTHLIKTRGQQVTLRCSPKSGHDTVSWYQQALGQGPQFIFQYYEEEERQRGNFPDRFSGHQFPNYSSELNVNALLLGDSALYLCASSYQTGTNEKLFFGSGTQLSVL.

The chain recombines TRBV18 with TRBJ2-1; D gene unclear. From germline, CDR1 is KGHSH and CDR2 LQKENI. The germline V and J ends were trimmed by 3 bases and 9 bases, with 12 bases remaining between them. This CDR3 contains 13 residues. Written as DNA, the CDR3 is TGTGCCAGCTCACCCCCAGGTTCCGGTGAGCAGTTCTTC. Translation gives CASSPPGSGEQFF.

This chain links TRBV5-3 with TRBJ1-5, with a weak D call TRBD1 (5 bases). TRBV5-3 is treated as an ORF (open reading frame) with a function not yet certain. Trimming took off 1 base at V and 1 base at J, with 15 bases between the two ends. The CDR3 covers 17 residues. The CDR3 sequence is CARSLRVGQGSNQPQHF. The CDR3 nucleotides read TGTGCCAGAAGCTTGAGAGTGGGCCAGGGAAGCAATCAGCCCCAGCATTTT.